The T cell receptor (beta chain) under discussion was sequenced for a study of blood T cells in healthy people across ages. Overall study results and limits: Observed TCR beta diversity per million T cells went down as age went up. This fall followed a roughly linear course with age.

This CDR3 region has 15 residues. The germline V and J ends were trimmed by 0 bases and 3 bases, with 11 bases remaining between them. Germline values: CDR1 SEHNR, CDR2 FQNEAQ (reference sequence). Comment on this clonotype: The antigen remains unidentified.

A second PCR of about 7 to 12 cycles used a sample-barcoded 5' primer and a J-beta primer mix. Each cDNA was tagged by a template-switch adaptor containing 12 random nucleotides. TCRdb passed the 5' RACE reads through MiXCR, listing each CDR3 protein once. The data contain around 1.1 million distinct CDR3 sequences, more than 30% of them singletons. The clonotype comes from a man aged 18 to 35 in good health. The chain links TRBV7-9 to TRBJ1-1, with D possibly TRBD1 on 6 matching bases. Sequenced sample: blood. The CDR3 sequence is CASSLAPTGDTEAFF. In DNA form, the CDR3 reads TGTGCCAGCAGCTTAGCCCCGACAGGTGACACTGAAGCTTTCTTT.